What follows are 3 T cell receptor beta chains derived from one specimen sequenced in a study of CD8 T cells in ankylosing spondylitis. Via MiXCR, TCRdb re-called the 5' RACE reads, giving one row per CDR3 protein. Among around 150,000 distinct CDR3 sequences listed, 11% were seen once. The specimen was blood, either unsorted or a sorted T cell fraction (not recorded which). The receptors were sampled from a female donor with ankylosing spondylitis or in good health (not recorded which).

On this clonotype itself: This could be a read error, since a much larger clone is one nucleotide away. The chain joins TRBV7-2 to TRBJ2-1, with D perhaps matching TRBD2 (5 bases). Germline-derived CDR1 and CDR2 are SGHTA and FQGNSA. CDR3 length: 13 amino acids. The CDR3 region has the DNA TGTGCCAGCAGCTTTTTCACTAGTCCTGAGCAGTTATTC. Translating it yields CASSFFTSPEQLF. The full variable domain, rest sourced from reference TRBV7-2 and TRBJ2-1, is GAGVSQSPSNKVTEKGKDVELRCDPISGHTALYWYRQSLGQGLEFLIYFQGNSAPDKSGLPSDRFSAERTGGSVSTLTIQRTQQEDSAVYLCASSFFTSPEQLFGPGTRLTVL.

This clonotype was seen ten or more times. The J gene is TRBJ1-5, the V gene TRBV24-1; D is unclear. This CDR3 comprises 14 residues. The germline CDR1 and CDR2 sequences are KGHDR and SFDVKD. Trimming removed 4 bases from V and 0 bases from J, with 6 bases in between. This CDR3 is CATSEPYSNQPQHF. The CDR3 DNA reads TGTGCCACCAGTGAACCGTATAGCAATCAGCCCCAGCATTTT.

The chain is built from TRBV12-3 or TRBV12-4 and TRBJ1-2; a weak D match, TRBD1 (6 bases). V gave up 5 bases and J gave up 4 bases, with 14 bases separating them. This CDR3 spans 14 amino acids. This CDR3 is CASSAQGDGYGYTF. CDR3 DNA sequence: TGTGCCAGCAGTGCACAGGGAGACGGCTATGGCTACACCTTC.